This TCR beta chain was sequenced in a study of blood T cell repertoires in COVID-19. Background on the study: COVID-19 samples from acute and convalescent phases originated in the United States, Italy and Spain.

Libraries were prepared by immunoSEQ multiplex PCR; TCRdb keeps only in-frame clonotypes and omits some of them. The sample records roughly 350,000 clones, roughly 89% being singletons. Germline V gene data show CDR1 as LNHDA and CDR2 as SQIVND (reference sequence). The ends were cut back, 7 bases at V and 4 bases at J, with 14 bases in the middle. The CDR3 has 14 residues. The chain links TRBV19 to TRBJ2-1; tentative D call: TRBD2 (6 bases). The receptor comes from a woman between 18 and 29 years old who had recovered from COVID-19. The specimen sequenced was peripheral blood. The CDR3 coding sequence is TGTGCCAGTACTAGGGAGGTGGGGTACAATGAGCAGTTCTTC. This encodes CASTREVGYNEQFF.